This entry lists 20 T cell receptor beta chains sequenced from one sample in a study of cytomegalovirus exposure and HLA in healthy donors. TCRdb keeps only in-frame clones here, not all; method: immunoSEQ multiplex PCR. The sample lists tens of thousands of clones, 90% to 97% occurring once. The sequenced material came from PBMCs. Source of these receptors: a man aged 18 to 35 in good health and CMV-seronegative.

J is TRBJ1-5 and V is TRBV28; unclear D gene. V lost 3 bases to trimming and J lost 2 bases, with 11 bases between them. Germline loops: CDR1 MDHEN, CDR2 SYDVKM. The CDR3 extends over 15 amino acids. CDR3 residues: CASSFMVERNQPQHF. The CDR3 DNA is TGTGCCAGCAGTTTTATGGTAGAACGCAATCAGCCCCAGCATTTT.

V usage is TRBV11-1 and J usage is TRBJ2-7, with TRBD1 matching 8 bases. CDR3 length equals 15 residues. Germline CDR1 is SGHAT and CDR2 is FQDESV (reference sequence). V lost 5 bases to trimming and J lost 0 bases; unmatched junction nucleotides: 6. The CDR3 DNA reads as TGTGCCAGCAGCGCCCGACAGGGGAGCTCCTACGAGCAGTACTTC. This gives the protein CASSARQGSSYEQYF.

The V gene is TRBV2, the J gene TRBJ1-1; tentatively, D is TRBD1 (5 bases). Trimming took off 7 bases at V and 3 bases at J, with 15 bases between the two ends. The CDR3 covers 14 residues. Germline assignment: CDR1 SNHLY and CDR2 FYNNEI. CDR3 DNA: TGTGCCAGCACCTCCAGGGTTAGGGACACTGAAGCTTTCTTT. Translating gives CASTSRVRDTEAFF.

This chain links TRBV9 with TRBJ2-3, with 14 bases that match TRBD2. With V trimmed by 3 bases and J by 3 bases, 9 bases remained unmatched. CDR1 SGDLS and CDR2 YYNGEE come from the germline V gene. The CDR3 runs to 18 residues. The CDR3 region has the DNA TGTGCCAGCAGCGCGGCGACTAGCGGGAGGGCTTTGACAGATACGCAGTATTTT. Protein product: CASSAATSGRALTDTQYF.

This rearrangement joins TRBV6-1 to TRBJ2-1; 9 positions match TRBD1. Germline loops: CDR1 MNHNS, CDR2 SASEGT. This CDR3 has 15 amino acids. The trim removed 1 base at V and 3 bases at J, leaving 1 base unmatched. CDR3 sequence reads: CASSEETGGYNEQFF. CDR3 in DNA: TGTGCCAGCAGTGAAGAGACAGGGGGCTACAATGAGCAGTTCTTC.

V gene TRBV18 combines with J gene TRBJ1-2, with TRBD1 identical over 9 bases. Germline V CDR1 and CDR2: KGHSH, LQKENI. Germline trimming cut 4 bases from V and 1 base from J; bases unmatched to any gene: 4. The CDR3 is made up of 15 amino acids. CDR3 residues: CASSQQGAINYGYTF. The CDR3, as DNA: TGTGCCAGCTCACAACAGGGGGCAATTAACTATGGCTACACCTTC.

V is TRBV2 and J is TRBJ2-3; possibly TRBD1 for D (7 bases). Deletions cut 6 bases from V and 0 bases from J, with 16 bases between. CDR1 is SNHLY and CDR2 is FYNNEI in the germline V gene. CDR3 length: 16 residues. The CDR3 sequence is CASRTPRDRSTDTQYF. The CDR3 DNA reads TGTGCCAGCAGGACCCCGCGGGACAGAAGCACAGATACGCAGTATTTT. Full variable domain (missing parts from reference TRBV2 and TRBJ2-3): EPEVTQTPSHQVTQMGQEVILRCVPISNHLYFYWYRQILGQKVEFLVSFYNNEISEKSEIFDDQFSVERPDGSNFTLKIRSTKLEDSAMYFCASRTPRDRSTDTQYFGPGTRLTVL.

J is TRBJ2-2 and V is TRBV5-4; unclear D gene. CDR1 SGHNT and CDR2 YYREEE come from the germline V gene (reference sequence). V was trimmed by 2 bases and J by 7 bases, leaving 6 bases between them. CDR3 size: 12 residues. The CDR3 region is CASSLYSGELFF. The CDR3 DNA reads TGTGCCAGCAGCTTATACAGCGGGGAGCTGTTTTTT.

This chain joins TRBV6-1 and TRBJ2-2, with 12 bases fitting TRBD1. Looked up from germline, CDR1 is MNHNS and CDR2 is SASEGT. J gave up 3 bases and V 11 bases, and 7 bases lay outside the gene matches. The CDR3 covers 15 residues. This CDR3 is CAGGQGAVDTGELFF. The CDR3 DNA reads TGTGCCGGGGGACAGGGGGCTGTTGACACCGGGGAGCTGTTTTTT.

V gene TRBV6-4 combines with J gene TRBJ1-2; D call uncertain. Per the germline V gene, CDR1 is MRHNA and CDR2 is SNTAGT. The length of the CDR3 is 12 residues. The V and J ends lost 3 bases and 6 bases respectively, with 8 bases between them. DNA for the CDR3: TGTGCCAGCAGTGAGGGCCCCCATGGCTACACCTTC. It encodes CASSEGPHGYTF.

The chain carries TRBV27 and TRBJ1-5; a weak D match, TRBD1 (5 bases). V was shortened by 5 bases and J by 6 bases, with 14 bases between the two germline ends. CDR1 and CDR2 from the germline V gene are MNHEY and SMNVEV (reference sequence). There are 14 residues in the CDR3. The CDR3 loop reads CASSPRGTAQPQHF. The DNA of the CDR3 is TGTGCCAGCAGTCCGCGGGGGACGGCTCAGCCCCAGCATTTT.

This chain links TRBV11-2 with TRBJ1-2, with 11 bases lining up with TRBD1. This CDR3 region has 17 residues. Unmatched junction bases numbered 6, after V lost 2 bases and J lost 1 base. Germline V gene data show CDR1 as SGHAT and CDR2 as FQNNGV. CDR3 sequence: CASSLSYGTGGNYGYTF. DNA for the CDR3: TGTGCCAGCAGCTTATCCTACGGGACAGGGGGTAACTATGGCTACACCTTC.

The chain carries TRBV2 and TRBJ2-7, with D possibly matching TRBD1 (6 bases). CDR3 length equals 15 residues. The V end was cut by 4 bases, the J end by 2 bases, with 15 bases between. The germline V gene encodes CDR1 SNHLY and CDR2 FYNNEI. The CDR3 sequence is CASSGDRLRTYEQYF. The CDR3 DNA is TGTGCCAGCAGTGGCGACAGGCTGAGAACCTACGAGCAGTACTTC.

J is TRBJ1-4 and V is TRBV20-1; no clear D. The V end lost 5 bases, the J end lost 5 bases, and 3 bases lay between the germline ends. This CDR3 comprises 10 residues. Germline CDR1 reads DFQATT; CDR2 reads SNEGSKA (reference sequence). This chain's CDR3 is CSASNEKLFF. For the CDR3, the DNA is TGCAGTGCTTCAAATGAAAAACTGTTTTTT.

This clone appeared once. V gene TRBV5-1 combines with J gene TRBJ1-3; tentative D call: TRBD1 (6 bases). With 4 bases removed from V and 8 bases from J, the gap between germline ends came to 22 bases. The CDR3 runs to 16 residues. Germline V gene sequence: CDR1 SGHRS, CDR2 YFSETQ. CDR3 nucleotide sequence: TGCGCCAGCAGCGAACGACAGGTTACGGGATCTGACACCATATATTTT. Its translation is CASSERQVTGSDTIYF.

The DNA of the CDR3 is TGTGCCAGCTCACCAACCGGGACTAGCGGAGACAATGAGCAGTTCTTC. Translated: CASSPTGTSGDNEQFF. The chain recombines TRBV18 with TRBJ2-1; 11 nucleotides line up with TRBD2. Germline-derived CDR1 and CDR2 are KGHSH and LQKENI. The CDR3 consists of 16 residues. The V and J ends lost 2 bases and 5 bases, in that order; junction bases with no gene match: 5.

This sequence joins TRBV7-9 and TRBJ2-1; 7 bases match TRBD1. Germline CDR1 and CDR2: SEHNR and FQNEAQ (reference sequence). Germline trimming cut 4 bases from V and 5 bases from J; bases unmatched to any gene: 5. The CDR3 contains 14 residues. CDR3 sequence: CASSSRDSNNEQFF. The CDR3 DNA reads as TGTGCCAGCAGCTCCCGGGACAGCAACAATGAGCAGTTCTTC.

The V call is TRBV6-5, the J call TRBJ1-5; D is ambiguous. Trimming cost V 7 bases and J 2 bases, with 12 bases left between them. CDR3 length: 14 amino acids. CDR1 and CDR2 (germline): MNHEY, SVGAGI. This chain's CDR3 is CASTAIGGNQPQHF. The CDR3 DNA reads TGTGCCAGCACCGCTATAGGAGGCAATCAGCCCCAGCATTTT.

The V gene is TRBV11-2, the J gene TRBJ2-7; 9 positions match TRBD1. CDR3 length: 14 amino acids. CDR1 SGHAT and CDR2 FQNNGV come from the germline V gene. V lost 5 bases, J lost 6 bases, and 8 bases stayed unmatched. CDR3: CASSMTGGYTEQYF. DNA for the CDR3: TGTGCCAGCAGCATGACAGGGGGATATACCGAGCAGTACTTC.

The rearrangement uses TRBV5-4 and TRBJ2-7, with D tentatively TRBD1 (8 bases). Germline V gene data show CDR1 as SGHNT and CDR2 as YYREEE (reference sequence). The CDR3 sequence is 15 residues long. The ends were cut back, 4 bases at V and 6 bases at J, with 20 bases in the middle. The CDR3 reads CASSRTTGGALEQYF. The CDR3 nucleotides read TGTGCCAGCAGCCGAACCACAGGGGGGGCCCTCGAGCAGTACTTC.